The present entry profiles one T cell receptor (beta chain) with its context. Its antigen is as yet unknown. The sample is drawn from a study of OX40 agonist ivuxolimab in advanced cancers. Study summary: A partial response was reached by three patients: one with hepatocellular carcinoma and two with cutaneous melanoma.

Germline V gives CDR1 SGHDN, CDR2 FVKESK. The CDR3 sequence is 12 residues long. V lost 1 base to trimming and J lost 5 bases, with 5 bases between them. The protocol was immunoSEQ multiplex PCR, while the TCRdb copy is restricted to in-frame clones and leaves out a portion. The table lists under 50,000 clones, around 80% of them singletons. Study observations and caveats: Expanded clones tended on average to be more numerous among CD8+ T cells than CD4+.

This clonotype was obtained from an adult with an advanced solid tumor such as melanoma, head and neck, liver or kidney cancer. This chain links TRBV14 with TRBJ1-2; D uncertain. This specimen was CD4+ or CD8+ T cells sorted from blood, taken in a trial of the OX40 agonist ivuxolimab. CDR3 bases: TGTGCCAGCAGCCAAGGGGTGTATGGCTACACCTTC. This sequence encodes CASSQGVYGYTF.